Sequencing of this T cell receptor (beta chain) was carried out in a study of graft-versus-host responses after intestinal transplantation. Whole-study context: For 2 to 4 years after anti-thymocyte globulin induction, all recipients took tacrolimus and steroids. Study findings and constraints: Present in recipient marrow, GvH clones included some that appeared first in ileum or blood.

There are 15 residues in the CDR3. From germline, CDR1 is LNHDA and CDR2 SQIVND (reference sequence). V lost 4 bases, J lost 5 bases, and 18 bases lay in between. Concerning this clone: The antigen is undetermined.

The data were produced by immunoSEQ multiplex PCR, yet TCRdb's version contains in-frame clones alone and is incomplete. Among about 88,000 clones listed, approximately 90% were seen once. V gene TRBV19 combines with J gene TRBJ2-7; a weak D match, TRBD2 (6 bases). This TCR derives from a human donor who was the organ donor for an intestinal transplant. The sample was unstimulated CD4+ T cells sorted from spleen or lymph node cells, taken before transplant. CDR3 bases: TGTGCCAGTAGTAGGGGGGACCCGGCTGACCACGAGCAGTACTTC. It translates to CASSRGDPADHEQYF.